This entry describes one TCR beta chain. No antigen is known for it. The data originate from a study of T cell repertoires in cytomegalovirus infection. Study context: As its CMV epitopes, the study selected recently identified HLA-C-restricted and well-studied HLA-B-restricted targets.

MiXCR, applied by TCRdb to the reads, yields one record per CDR3 protein. The sample includes 750,000 to 950,000 distinct CDR3 sequences, around 29% of them seen just once. Findings of the study overall: Dominant in the ex vivo response were TCR beta clonotypes restricted by HLA-C and specific for CMV.

The TCR sequence derives from a human donor in good health (CMV status not recorded). Some clones in this sample may be carry-over from other donors' samples. This specimen consisted of cultured CD8+ T cells from PBMCs, obtained from culture after CMV antigen stimulation.

The CDR3 reads CASSLSRVNYGYTF. Written as DNA, the CDR3 is TGTGCCAGCAGTTTATCGAGGGTTAACTATGGCTACACCTTC. V and J are TRBV27 and TRBJ1-2; D unresolved. Germline CDR1 MNHEY, CDR2 SMNVEV (reference sequence). V gave up 0 bases and J gave up 1 base, with 6 bases separating them. This CDR3 is built from 14 residues.